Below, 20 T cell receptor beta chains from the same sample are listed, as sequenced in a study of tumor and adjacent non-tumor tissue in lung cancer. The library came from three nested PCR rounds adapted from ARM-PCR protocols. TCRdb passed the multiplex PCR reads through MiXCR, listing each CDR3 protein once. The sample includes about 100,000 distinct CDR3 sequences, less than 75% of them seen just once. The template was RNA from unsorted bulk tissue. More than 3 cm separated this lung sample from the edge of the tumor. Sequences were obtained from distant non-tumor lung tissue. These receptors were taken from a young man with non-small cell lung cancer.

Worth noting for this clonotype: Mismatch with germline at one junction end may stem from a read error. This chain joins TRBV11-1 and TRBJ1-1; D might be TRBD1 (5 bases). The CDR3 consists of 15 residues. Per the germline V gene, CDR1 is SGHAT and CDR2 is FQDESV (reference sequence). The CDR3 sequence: CASSSPDSLNTETFF. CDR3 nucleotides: TGTGCCAGTAGCTCGCCCGACAGCCTGAACACTGAAACTTTCTTT.

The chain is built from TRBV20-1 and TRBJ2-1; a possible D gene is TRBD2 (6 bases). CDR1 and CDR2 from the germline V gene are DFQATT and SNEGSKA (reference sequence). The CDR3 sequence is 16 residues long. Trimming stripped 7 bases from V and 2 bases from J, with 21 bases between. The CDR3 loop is CSDQISGRSTYNEQFF. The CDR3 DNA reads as TGCAGTGACCAGATTAGCGGTAGGTCAACCTACAATGAGCAGTTCTTC.

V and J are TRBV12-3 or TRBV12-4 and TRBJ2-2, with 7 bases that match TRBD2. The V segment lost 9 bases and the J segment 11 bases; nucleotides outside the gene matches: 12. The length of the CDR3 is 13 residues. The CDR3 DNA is TGTGCCAGGAAACGGGAGGTCTTTGGAGAGCTGTTTTTT. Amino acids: CARKREVFGELFF.

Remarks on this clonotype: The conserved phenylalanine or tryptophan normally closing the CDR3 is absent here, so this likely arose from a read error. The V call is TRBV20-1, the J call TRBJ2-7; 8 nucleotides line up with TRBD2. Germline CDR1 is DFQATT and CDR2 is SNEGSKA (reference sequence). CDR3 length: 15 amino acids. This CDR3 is CTARSLAGDSYEQYY. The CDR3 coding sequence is TGCACTGCTAGAAGTCTAGCGGGCGACTCCTACGAGCAGTACTAC.

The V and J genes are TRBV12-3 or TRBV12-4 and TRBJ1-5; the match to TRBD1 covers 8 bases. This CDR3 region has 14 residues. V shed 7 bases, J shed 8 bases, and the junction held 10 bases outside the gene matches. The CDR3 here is CASNIGTGAEPQHF. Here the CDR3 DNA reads TGTGCCAGCAATATTGGGACAGGAGCAGAGCCCCAGCATTTT.

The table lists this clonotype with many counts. In DNA, the CDR3 is TGCAGTGCTGGATCGACTAGCGGGGCCAACAATGAGCAGTTCTTC. Its translation: CSAGSTSGANNEQFF. The chain links TRBV20-1 to TRBJ2-1, with 11 bases identical to TRBD2. Losses at the gene ends were 5 bases for V and 5 bases for J; bases not matched to a gene: 8. The CDR3 is 15 residues long. CDR1 is DFQATT, CDR2 SNEGSKA, per germline (reference sequence).

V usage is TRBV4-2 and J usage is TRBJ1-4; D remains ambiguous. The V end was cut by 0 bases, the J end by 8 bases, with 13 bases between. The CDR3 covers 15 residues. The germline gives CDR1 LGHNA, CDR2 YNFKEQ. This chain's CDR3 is CASSQDGPVLEKLFF. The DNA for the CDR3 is TGTGCCAGCAGCCAAGATGGTCCAGTTCTGGAAAAACTGTTTTTT.

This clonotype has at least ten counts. CDR3 residues: CASSPSGGTGELFF. The CDR3 DNA reads as TGTGCCAGCAGCCCTAGCGGGGGTACCGGGGAGCTGTTTTTT. This chain joins TRBV6-2 or TRBV6-3 and TRBJ2-2; 10 bases line up with TRBD2. This CDR3 contains 14 residues. The V segment lost 6 bases and the J segment 5 bases; nucleotides outside the gene matches: 3. Germline lookup yields CDR1 MNHEY and CDR2 SVGEGT.

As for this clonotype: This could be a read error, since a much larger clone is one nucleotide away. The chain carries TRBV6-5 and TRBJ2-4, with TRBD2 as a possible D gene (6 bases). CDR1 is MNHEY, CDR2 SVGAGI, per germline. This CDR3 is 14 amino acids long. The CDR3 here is CARSYGGDRNIQYF. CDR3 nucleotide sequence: TGTGCCAGAAGTTACGGGGGTGACAGAAACATTCAGTACTTC.

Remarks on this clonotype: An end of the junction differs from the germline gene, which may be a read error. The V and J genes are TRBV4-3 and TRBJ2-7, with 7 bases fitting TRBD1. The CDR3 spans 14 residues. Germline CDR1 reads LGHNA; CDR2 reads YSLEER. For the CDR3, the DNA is TGCGCCAGAAGCCTTTCGGACAGGCCCTACGAGCAGTACTTC. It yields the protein CARSLSDRPYEQYF.

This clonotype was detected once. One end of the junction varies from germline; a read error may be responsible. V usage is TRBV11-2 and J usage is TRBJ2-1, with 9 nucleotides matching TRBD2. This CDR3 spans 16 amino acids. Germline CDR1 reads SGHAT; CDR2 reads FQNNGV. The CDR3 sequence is CTSSQLLAGNDNERFF. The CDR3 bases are TGTACCAGCAGCCAGCTCCTAGCGGGAAATGACAATGAGCGGTTCTTC.

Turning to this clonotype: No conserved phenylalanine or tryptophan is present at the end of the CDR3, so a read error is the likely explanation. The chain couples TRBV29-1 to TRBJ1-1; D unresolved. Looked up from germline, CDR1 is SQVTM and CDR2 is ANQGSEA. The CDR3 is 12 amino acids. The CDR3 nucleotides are TGCAGCGTCCTGGTGGGTAACACTGGAGCTTTCTCT. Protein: CSVLVGNTGAFS.

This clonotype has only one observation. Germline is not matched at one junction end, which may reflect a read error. The CDR3 sequence is CASSLGIGSGANILTF. The CDR3 DNA reads as TGTGCCAGCAGCTTGGGCATCGGCTCTGGGGCCAACATCCTGACTTTC. J is TRBJ2-6 and V is TRBV5-6, with D maybe TRBD1 (5 bases). Germline V CDR1 and CDR2: SGHDT, YYEEEE. The length of the CDR3 is 16 residues.

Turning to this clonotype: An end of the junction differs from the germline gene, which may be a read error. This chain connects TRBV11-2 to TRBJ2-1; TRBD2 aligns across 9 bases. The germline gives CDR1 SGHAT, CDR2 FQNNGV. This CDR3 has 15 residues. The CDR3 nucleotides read TGTGCCAACAGCTTTATTGCGGGAGGGAGTAACGAGCAGTTCTTC. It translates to CANSFIAGGSNEQFF.

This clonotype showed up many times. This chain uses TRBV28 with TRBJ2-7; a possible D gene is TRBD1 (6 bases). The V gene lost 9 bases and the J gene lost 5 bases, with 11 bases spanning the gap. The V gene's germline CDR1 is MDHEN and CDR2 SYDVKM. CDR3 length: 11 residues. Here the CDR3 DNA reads TGTGCCAGTACTACAGGGAACGAGCAGTACTTC. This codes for CASTTGNEQYF.

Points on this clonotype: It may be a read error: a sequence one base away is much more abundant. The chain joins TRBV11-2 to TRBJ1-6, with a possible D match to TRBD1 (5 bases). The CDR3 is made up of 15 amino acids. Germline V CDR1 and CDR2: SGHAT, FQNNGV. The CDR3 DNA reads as TGTGCCAGCATCAGACAGAGCTCCTATAATTCACTCCTCCACTTT. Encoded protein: CASIRQSSYNSLLHF.

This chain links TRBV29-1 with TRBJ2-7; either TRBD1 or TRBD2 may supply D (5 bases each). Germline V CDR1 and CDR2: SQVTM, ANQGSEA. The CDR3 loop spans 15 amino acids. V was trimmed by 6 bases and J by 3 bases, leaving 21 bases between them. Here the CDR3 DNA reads TGCAGCGTCCTGGTGGGGGATAGGGGCTACTACGAGCAGTACTTC. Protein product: CSVLVGDRGYYEQYF.

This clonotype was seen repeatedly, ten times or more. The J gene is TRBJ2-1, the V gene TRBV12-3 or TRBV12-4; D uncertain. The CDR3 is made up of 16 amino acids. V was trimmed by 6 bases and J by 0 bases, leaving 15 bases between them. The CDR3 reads CASSSVWASSYNEQFF. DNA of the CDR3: TGTGCCAGCAGCTCCGTGTGGGCCTCCTCCTACAATGAGCAGTTCTTC.

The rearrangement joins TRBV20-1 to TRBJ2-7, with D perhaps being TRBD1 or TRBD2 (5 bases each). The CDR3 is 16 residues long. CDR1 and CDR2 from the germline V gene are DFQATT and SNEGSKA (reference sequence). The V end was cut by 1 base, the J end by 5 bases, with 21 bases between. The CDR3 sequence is CSARAPRALVGDEQYF. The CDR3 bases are TGCAGTGCTAGAGCCCCCAGGGCACTAGTGGGAGACGAGCAGTACTTC.

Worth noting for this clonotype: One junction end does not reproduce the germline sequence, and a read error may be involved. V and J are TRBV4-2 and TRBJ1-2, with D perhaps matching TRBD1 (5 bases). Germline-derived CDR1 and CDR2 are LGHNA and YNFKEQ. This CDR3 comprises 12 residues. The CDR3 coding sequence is TGTGCCAGCATTGGGGGAGCCTATGGCTACACATTC. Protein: CASIGGAYGYTF.